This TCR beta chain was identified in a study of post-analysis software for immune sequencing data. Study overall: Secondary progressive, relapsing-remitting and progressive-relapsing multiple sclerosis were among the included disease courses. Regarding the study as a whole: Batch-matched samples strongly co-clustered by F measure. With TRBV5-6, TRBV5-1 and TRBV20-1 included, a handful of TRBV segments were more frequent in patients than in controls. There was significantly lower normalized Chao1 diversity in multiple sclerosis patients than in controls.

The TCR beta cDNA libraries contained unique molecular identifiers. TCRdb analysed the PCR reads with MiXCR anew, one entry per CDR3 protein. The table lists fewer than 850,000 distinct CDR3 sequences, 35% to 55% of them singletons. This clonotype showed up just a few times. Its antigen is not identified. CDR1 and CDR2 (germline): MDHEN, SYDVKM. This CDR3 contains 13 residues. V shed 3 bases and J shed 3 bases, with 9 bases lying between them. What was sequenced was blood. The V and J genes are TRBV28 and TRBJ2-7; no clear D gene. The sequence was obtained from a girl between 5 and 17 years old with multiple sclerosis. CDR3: CASSLFGLYEQYF. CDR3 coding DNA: TGTGCCAGCAGTTTGTTCGGCCTCTACGAGCAGTACTTC.